Listed below are T cell receptor beta chains from one sample, sequenced in a study of blood T cell repertoires in COVID-19. The method was immunoSEQ multiplex PCR; TCRdb's version includes in-frame clones alone and lacks a portion of them. Of about 190,000 clones listed, roughly 84% were seen once; the top ten hold about 6.8%. Sample: peripheral blood. Every receptor here comes from a woman aged 40 to 49 who had recovered from COVID-19. The CDR3 runs from the conserved cysteine through the conserved F or W. Clone size, where shown, is once, few, many, or a class for clones that have expanded.

clone size: few; V gene: TRBV18; CDR3 length: 13; CDR3 protein: CASSPQGDTEAFF
clone size: .; V gene: TRBV9; CDR3 length: 18; CDR3 protein: CASSVKPLATGAVYEQYF
clone size: .; V gene: TRBV28; CDR3 length: 13; CDR3 protein: CASNPGGHHEQYF
clone size: .; V gene: TRBV7-2; CDR3 length: 11; CDR3 protein: CASARDYGYTF
clone size: .; V gene: TRBV3-1/TRBV3-2; CDR3 length: 11; CDR3 protein: CASQGAYEQYF
clone size: .; V gene: TRBV5-1; CDR3 length: 15; CDR3 protein: CASSPGQGANEKLFF
clone size: .; V gene: TRBV19; CDR3 length: 13; CDR3 protein: CASSTSTGLKQFF
clone size: once; V gene: TRBV7-6; CDR3 length: 15; CDR3 protein: CASSLQGVRGTEAFF
clone size: .; V gene: TRBV18; CDR3 length: 18; CDR3 protein: CASSPTRGSPGVNTEAFF
clone size: .; V gene: TRBV18; CDR3 length: 13; CDR3 protein: CASLETSVETQYF
clone size: .; V gene: TRBV4-3; CDR3 length: 15; CDR3 protein: CASSQVQAFTGELFF
clone size: .; V gene: TRBV9; CDR3 length: 14; CDR3 protein: CASSVVGGKDTQYF
clone size: once; V gene: TRBV5-6; CDR3 length: 16; CDR3 protein: CASSLKGAPTKNIQYF
clone size: .; V gene: TRBV6-5; CDR3 length: 15; CDR3 protein: CASSLGGASGNTIYF
clone size: once; V gene: TRBV2; CDR3 length: 14; CDR3 protein: CASRDDRGNQPQHF
clone size: few; V gene: TRBV6-5; CDR3 length: 16; CDR3 protein: CASSYDHGQGGYGYTF
clone size: .; V gene: TRBV18; CDR3 length: 15; CDR3 protein: CASSPLTGSQETQYF
clone size: .; V gene: TRBV6-5; CDR3 length: 16; CDR3 protein: CASSYSIGPNEDEQYF
clone size: .; V gene: TRBV4-1; CDR3 length: 18; CDR3 protein: CASSQDAFSGGTTGELFF
clone size: once; V gene: TRBV2; CDR3 length: 13; CDR3 protein: CASSQDRGREQYF
clone size: few; V gene: TRBV5-1; CDR3 length: 15; CDR3 protein: CASSLTSGRGNEQFF
clone size: .; V gene: TRBV7-2; CDR3 length: 14; CDR3 protein: CASSLGQGGSPLHF
clone size: .; V gene: TRBV5-1; CDR3 length: 14; CDR3 protein: CASSLGGQRETQYF
clone size: .; V gene: TRBV4-3; CDR3 length: 16; CDR3 protein: CASSQESGQLISGYTF
clone size: .; V gene: TRBV6-1; CDR3 length: 16; CDR3 protein: CASSEVGLSSNQPQHF
clone size: .; V gene: TRBV5-8; CDR3 length: 17; CDR3 protein: CASSLVFSSAGANVLTF
clone size: .; V gene: TRBV19; CDR3 length: 15; CDR3 protein: CASSPLGTGRYEQYF
clone size: .; V gene: TRBV2; CDR3 length: 15; CDR3 protein: CASSGQGLSNQPQHF
clone size: .; V gene: TRBV3-1/TRBV3-2; CDR3 length: 15; CDR3 protein: CASSPTRSSYNEQFF
clone size: .; V gene: TRBV20-1; CDR3 length: 10; CDR3 protein: CSADKDEQYF
clone size: .; V gene: TRBV10-3; CDR3 length: 14; CDR3 protein: CAIAQGARGETQYF
clone size: .; V gene: TRBV7-9; CDR3 length: 14; CDR3 protein: CASGTGLPRDTQYF
clone size: few; V gene: TRBV12-3/TRBV12-4; CDR3 length: 13; CDR3 protein: CASSLYRGEKLFF
clone size: .; V gene: TRBV7-3; CDR3 length: 14; CDR3 protein: CASSLDGSYNEQFF
clone size: .; V gene: TRBV2; CDR3 length: 15; CDR3 protein: CASRRLAGVADTQYF
clone size: once; V gene: TRBV3-1/TRBV3-2; CDR3 length: 15; CDR3 protein: CASSRRGEADTEAFF
clone size: .; V gene: TRBV7-2; CDR3 length: 15; CDR3 protein: CASSPRQGITGELFF
clone size: .; V gene: TRBV19; CDR3 length: 13; CDR3 protein: CASTDRGYTEAFF
clone size: many; V gene: TRBV6-5; CDR3 length: 16; CDR3 protein: CASSYPTGTGISPLHF
clone size: .; V gene: TRBV6-5; CDR3 length: 15; CDR3 protein: CASSSTDLAAYEQYF
clone size: .; V gene: TRBV19; CDR3 length: 16; CDR3 protein: CASSIEGESSTGELFF
clone size: .; V gene: TRBV5-1; CDR3 length: 15; CDR3 protein: CASSVQGSGNEKLFF
clone size: .; V gene: TRBV28; CDR3 length: 15; CDR3 protein: CASSFMGGRNYGYTF
clone size: .; V gene: TRBV11-3; CDR3 length: 16; CDR3 protein: CASSSGTGTSGNTIYF
clone size: .; V gene: TRBV7-6; CDR3 length: 15; CDR3 protein: CASSADPGGNTEAFF
clone size: .; V gene: TRBV10-3; CDR3 length: 16; CDR3 protein: CAISPTTGTRSYEQYF
clone size: .; V gene: TRBV6-5; CDR3 length: 15; CDR3 protein: CASSYMGQGISEAFF
clone size: .; V gene: TRBV2; CDR3 length: 15; CDR3 protein: CASSGGQLSNQPQHF
clone size: .; V gene: TRBV19; CDR3 length: 13; CDR3 protein: CASSQQGTETQYF
clone size: .; V gene: TRBV3-1/TRBV3-2; CDR3 length: 12; CDR3 protein: CASSRSAGELFF
clone size: .; V gene: TRBV5-8; CDR3 length: 15; CDR3 protein: CASSLGQGLTYEQYF
clone size: .; V gene: TRBV2; CDR3 length: 13; CDR3 protein: CASARDINSPLHF
clone size: .; V gene: TRBV5-1; CDR3 length: 15; CDR3 protein: CASSPDRVGSTEAFF
clone size: .; V gene: TRBV5-3; CDR3 length: 17; CDR3 protein: CARSLNPRGIAKNIQYF
clone size: few; V gene: TRBV5-1; CDR3 length: 16; CDR3 protein: CASSWTGTGVPYEQYF
clone size: .; V gene: TRBV19; CDR3 length: 18; CDR3 protein: CASSIDGGTLSGANVLTF
clone size: .; V gene: TRBV7-9; CDR3 length: 13; CDR3 protein: CASSEFNRAEQYF
clone size: .; V gene: TRBV14; CDR3 length: 14; CDR3 protein: CASSQGLAYNEQFF
clone size: .; V gene: TRBV7-9; CDR3 length: 16; CDR3 protein: CASSLDTSGSKYEQYF